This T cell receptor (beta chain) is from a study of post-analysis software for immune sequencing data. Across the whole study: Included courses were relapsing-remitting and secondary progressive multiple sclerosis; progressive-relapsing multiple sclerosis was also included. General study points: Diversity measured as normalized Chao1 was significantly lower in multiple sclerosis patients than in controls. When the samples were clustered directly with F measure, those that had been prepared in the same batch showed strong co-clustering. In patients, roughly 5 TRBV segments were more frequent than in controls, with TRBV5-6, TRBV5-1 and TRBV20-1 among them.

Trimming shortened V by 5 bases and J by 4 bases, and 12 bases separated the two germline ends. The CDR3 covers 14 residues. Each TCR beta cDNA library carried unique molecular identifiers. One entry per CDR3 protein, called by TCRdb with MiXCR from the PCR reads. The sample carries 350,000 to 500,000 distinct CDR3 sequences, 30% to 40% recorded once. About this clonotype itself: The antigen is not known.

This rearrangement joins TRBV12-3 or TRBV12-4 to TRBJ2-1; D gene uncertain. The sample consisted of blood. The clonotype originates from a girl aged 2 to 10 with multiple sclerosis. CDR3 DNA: TGTGCCAGCAGTAAGGTTAACGGATACAATGAGCAGTTCTTC. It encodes CASSKVNGYNEQFF.